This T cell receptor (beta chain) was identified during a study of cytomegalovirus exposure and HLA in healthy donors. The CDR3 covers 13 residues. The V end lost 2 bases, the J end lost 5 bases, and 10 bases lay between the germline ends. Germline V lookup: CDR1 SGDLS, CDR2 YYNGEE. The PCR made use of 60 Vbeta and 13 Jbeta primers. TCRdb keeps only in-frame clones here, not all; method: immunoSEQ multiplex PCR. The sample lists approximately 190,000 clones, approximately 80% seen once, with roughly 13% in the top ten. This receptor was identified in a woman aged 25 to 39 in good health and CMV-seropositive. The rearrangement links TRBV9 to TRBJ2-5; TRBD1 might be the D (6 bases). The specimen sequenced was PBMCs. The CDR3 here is CASSVGQRETQYF. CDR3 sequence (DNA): TGTGCCAGCAGCGTCGGACAGCGGGAGACCCAGTACTTC.